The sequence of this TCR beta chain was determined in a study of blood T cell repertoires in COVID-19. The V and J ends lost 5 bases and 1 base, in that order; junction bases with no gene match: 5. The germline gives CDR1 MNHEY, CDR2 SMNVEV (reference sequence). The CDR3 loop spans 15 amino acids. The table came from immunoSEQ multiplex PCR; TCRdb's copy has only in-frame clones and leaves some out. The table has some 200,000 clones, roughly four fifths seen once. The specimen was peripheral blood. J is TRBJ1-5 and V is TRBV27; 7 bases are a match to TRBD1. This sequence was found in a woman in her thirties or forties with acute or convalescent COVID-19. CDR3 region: CASSHTGESNQPQHF. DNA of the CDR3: TGTGCCAGCAGTCATACAGGGGAGAGCAATCAGCCCCAGCATTTT.